The entry that follows covers one TCR beta chain sequence. Germline V gene sequence: CDR1 SGDLS, CDR2 YYNGEE. The V end was cut by 4 bases, the J end by 0 bases, with 10 bases between. The CDR3 sequence is 14 residues long. The source of the sample is a study of blood T cell repertoires in COVID-19. Study details: The cDNA or gDNA used as material had been derived from T cells, B-cell-depleted T cells, or PBMCs.

This table comes from immunoSEQ multiplex PCR, and its TCRdb copy is limited to in-frame clones, with some not included. Among a few hundred thousand clones listed, 65% to 85% were seen once. V and J are TRBV9 and TRBJ1-1; D possibly corresponds to TRBD1 (5 bases). The receptor's source is a person aged 65 to 85 with COVID-19, enrolled during active disease. Sample: peripheral blood. CDR3 sequence (DNA): TGTGCCAGCAGCCCCGGGGGAGTGAACACTGAAGCTTTCTTT. Its protein is CASSPGGVNTEAFF.